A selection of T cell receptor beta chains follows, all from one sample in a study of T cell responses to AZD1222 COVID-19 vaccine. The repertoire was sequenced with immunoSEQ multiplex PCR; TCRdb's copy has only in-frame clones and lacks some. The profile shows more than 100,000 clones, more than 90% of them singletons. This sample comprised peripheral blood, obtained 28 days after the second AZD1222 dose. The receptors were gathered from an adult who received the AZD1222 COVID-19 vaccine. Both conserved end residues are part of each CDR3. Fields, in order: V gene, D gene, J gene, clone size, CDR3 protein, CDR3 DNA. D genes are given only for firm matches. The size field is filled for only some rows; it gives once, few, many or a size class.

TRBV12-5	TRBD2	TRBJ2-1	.	CASAQLAGESYNEQFF	TGTGCTAGTGCCCAGCTAGCGGGAGAGTCCTACAATGAGCAGTTCTTC
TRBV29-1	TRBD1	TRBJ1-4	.	CSERQGRNEKLFF	TGCAGCGAACGACAGGGACGGAACGAAAAACTGTTTTTT
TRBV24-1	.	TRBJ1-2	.	CATSWDTGGSYGYTF	TGTGCCACCAGTTGGGATACAGGTGGTAGCTATGGCTACACCTTC
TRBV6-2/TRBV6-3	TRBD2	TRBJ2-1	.	CASSYSSAGVSEQFF	TGTGCCAGCAGTTACTCTAGTGCGGGAGTGTCTGAGCAGTTCTTC
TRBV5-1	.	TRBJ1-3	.	CASSLGQSSGNTIYF	TGCGCCAGCAGCTTAGGACAGAGCTCTGGAAACACCATATATTTT
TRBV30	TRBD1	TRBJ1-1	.	CAWSRTGGTEAFF	TGTGCCTGGAGTCGGACAGGGGGCACTGAAGCTTTCTTT
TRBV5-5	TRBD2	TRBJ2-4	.	CASSRGLAGEGKNIQYF	TGTGCCAGCAGCCGGGGGCTAGCGGGAGAGGGGAAAAACATTCAGTACTTC
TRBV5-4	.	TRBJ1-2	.	CASSPRGSPHGYTF	TGTGCCAGCAGTCCCCGAGGTTCGCCCCATGGCTACACCTTC
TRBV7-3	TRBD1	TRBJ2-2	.	CASSLRQGASGELFF	TGTGCCAGCAGCTTACGACAGGGGGCGTCCGGGGAGCTGTTTTTT
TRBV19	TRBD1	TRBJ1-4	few	CASSVGTAENEKLFF	TGTGCCAGTAGTGTCGGGACAGCGGAAAATGAAAAACTGTTTTTT
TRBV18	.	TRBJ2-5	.	CASSPPGRGNWAQETQYF	TGTGCCAGCTCACCACCGGGCAGGGGAAATTGGGCCCAAGAGACCCAGTACTTC
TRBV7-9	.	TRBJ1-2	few	CASSPPMGSLRGSDGYTF	TGTGCCAGCAGCCCCCCAATGGGTTCTCTAAGGGGCTCTGATGGCTACACCTTC
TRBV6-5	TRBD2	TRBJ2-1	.	CASSSSGSISYNEQFF	TGTGCCAGCAGTTCCAGCGGGAGTATCTCCTACAATGAGCAGTTCTTC
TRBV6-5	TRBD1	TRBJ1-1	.	CASSYLDRGRNTEAFF	TGTGCCAGCAGTTACTTGGACAGGGGACGGAACACTGAAGCTTTCTTT
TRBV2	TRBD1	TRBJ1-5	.	CASSAAGGYQPQHF	TGTGCCAGCAGTGCGGCAGGGGGATATCAGCCCCAGCATTTT
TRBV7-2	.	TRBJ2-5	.	CASSLYARGRGETQYF	TGTGCCAGCAGCCTGTATGCTAGGGGCCGTGGGGAGACCCAGTACTTC
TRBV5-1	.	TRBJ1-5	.	CASSLNPLGDQPQHF	TGCGCCAGCAGCTTGAATCCCCTAGGGGATCAGCCCCAGCATTTT
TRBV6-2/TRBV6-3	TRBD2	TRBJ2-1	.	CASSQGLAGGSEQFF	TGTGCCAGCAGCCAAGGCCTAGCGGGAGGAAGTGAGCAGTTCTTC
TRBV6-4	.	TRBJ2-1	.	CASSEGSPDNEQFF	TGTGCCAGCAGTGAGGGGTCTCCGGACAATGAGCAGTTCTTC
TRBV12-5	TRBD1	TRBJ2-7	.	CASGAGQDIYEQYF	TGTGCTAGTGGTGCGGGACAGGACATCTACGAGCAGTACTTC
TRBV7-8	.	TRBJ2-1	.	CASSFRRGLSSYNEQFF	TGTGCCAGCAGCTTCCGGCGGGGTTTGAGCTCCTACAATGAGCAGTTCTTC
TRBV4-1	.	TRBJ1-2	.	CASSGTIQNNQYGYTF	TGCGCCAGCAGCGGGACGATCCAGAACAACCAATATGGCTACACCTTC
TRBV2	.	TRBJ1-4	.	CASADQVYGEKLFF	TGTGCCAGCGCGGATCAGGTTTACGGTGAAAAACTGTTTTTT
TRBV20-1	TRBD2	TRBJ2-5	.	CSASMGGGAETQYF	TGCAGTGCTAGTATGGGCGGGGGGGCGGAGACCCAGTACTTC
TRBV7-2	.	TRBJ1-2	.	CASRTDRRGGYTF	TGTGCCAGCAGAACCGACAGGCGAGGTGGCTACACCTTC
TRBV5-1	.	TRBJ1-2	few	CASSLAGAGGYTF	TGCGCCAGCAGCTTGGCGGGGGCAGGGGGCTACACCTTC
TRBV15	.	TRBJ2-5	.	CATSRDRFRETQYF	TGTGCCACCAGCAGAGACAGGTTCAGGGAGACCCAGTACTTC
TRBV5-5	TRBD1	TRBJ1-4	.	CASSRTGTGYEKLFF	TGTGCCAGCAGCCGGACCGGGACAGGGTACGAAAAACTGTTTTTT
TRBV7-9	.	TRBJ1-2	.	CASSLGAATNYGYTF	TGTGCCAGCAGCTTAGGGGCAGCTACTAACTATGGCTACACCTTC
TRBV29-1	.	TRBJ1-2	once	CSVELSRGYGYTF	TGCAGCGTTGAGCTATCCAGGGGATACGGCTACACCTTC
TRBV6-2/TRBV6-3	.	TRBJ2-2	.	CASSPRRGGSNTGELFF	TGTGCCAGCAGCCCCCGTAGAGGGGGAAGTAACACCGGGGAGCTGTTTTTT
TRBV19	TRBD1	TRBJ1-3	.	CASRTRTGKAIYF	TGTGCCAGTAGAACACGGACAGGGAAGGCCATATATTTT
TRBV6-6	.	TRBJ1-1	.	CASSYSNREGGSAFF	TGTGCCAGCAGTTACTCGAACCGCGAGGGGGGTTCAGCTTTCTTT
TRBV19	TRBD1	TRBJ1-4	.	CASRGGGTATNEKLFF	TGTGCCAGTAGGGGCGGGGGGACAGCAACTAATGAAAAACTGTTTTTT
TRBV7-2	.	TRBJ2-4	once	CASSLGPLGGGGIQYF	TGTGCCAGCAGCTTGGGTCCCCTTGGAGGGGGAGGCATTCAGTACTTC
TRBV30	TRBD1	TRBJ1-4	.	CAWSWGQEFNEKLFF	TGTGCCTGGAGTTGGGGACAGGAATTTAATGAAAAACTGTTTTTT
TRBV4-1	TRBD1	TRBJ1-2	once	CASSQPGQGGGYTF	TGCGCCAGCAGCCAACCGGGACAGGGTGGTGGCTACACCTTC
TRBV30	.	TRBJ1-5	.	CAWSKSGDQPQHF	TGTGCCTGGAGTAAATCAGGGGATCAGCCCCAGCATTTT
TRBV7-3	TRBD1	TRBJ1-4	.	CASSFPSGTGYNEKLFF	TGTGCCAGCAGCTTTCCGTCCGGGACAGGGTATAATGAAAAACTGTTTTTT
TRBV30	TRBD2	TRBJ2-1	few	CAWSRSGRHEQFF	TGTGCCTGGAGTAGGAGCGGGAGGCATGAGCAGTTCTTC
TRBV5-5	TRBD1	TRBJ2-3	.	CASSLEWDRVTDTQYF	TGTGCCAGCAGCTTGGAGTGGGACAGGGTCACAGATACGCAGTATTTT
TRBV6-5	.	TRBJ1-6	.	CASSYWGGNSPLHF	TGTGCCAGCAGTTACTGGGGTGGGAATTCACCCCTCCACTTT
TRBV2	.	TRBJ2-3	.	CAETGSSTDTQYF	TGTGCTGAGACCGGCTCTAGCACAGATACGCAGTATTTT
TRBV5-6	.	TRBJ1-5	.	CASSTRGSGNQPQHF	TGTGCCAGCAGCACCAGGGGATCCGGCAATCAGCCCCAGCATTTT
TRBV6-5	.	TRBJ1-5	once	CASSRAAGWNQPQHF	TGTGCCAGCAGCCGAGCGGCGGGTTGGAATCAGCCCCAGCATTTT
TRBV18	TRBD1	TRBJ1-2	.	CASSPRRDSAGYTF	TGTGCCAGCTCACCCAGACGGGACAGCGCTGGCTACACCTTC
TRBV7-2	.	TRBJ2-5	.	CASVQGNQETQYF	TGTGCCAGCGTCCAGGGTAACCAAGAGACCCAGTACTTC
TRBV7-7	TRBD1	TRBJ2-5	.	CASSLPGQGGETQYF	TGTGCTAGCAGCTTACCGGGACAGGGGGGAGAGACCCAGTACTTC
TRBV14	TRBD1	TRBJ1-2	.	CASSTNRGQGLNGYTF	TGTGCCAGCAGCACAAATCGGGGACAGGGACTCAATGGCTACACCTTC
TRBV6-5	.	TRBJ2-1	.	CASSYGPANDEQFF	TGTGCCAGCAGTTACGGTCCTGCGAACGATGAGCAGTTCTTC
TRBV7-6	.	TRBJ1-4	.	CASSLGPARPEKLFF	TGTGCCAGCAGCTTAGGACCAGCGCGGCCTGAAAAACTGTTTTTT
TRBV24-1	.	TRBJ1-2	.	CATSDAGGVYGYTF	TGTGCCACCAGTGATGCGGGGGGCGTCTATGGCTACACCTTC
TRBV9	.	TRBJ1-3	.	CASSVNGVWDGNTIYF	TGTGCCAGCAGCGTAAATGGGGTCTGGGATGGAAACACCATATATTTT
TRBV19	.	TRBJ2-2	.	CASSLGGRARGELFF	TGTGCCAGTAGTTTGGGCGGTCGAGCAAGAGGGGAGCTGTTTTTT
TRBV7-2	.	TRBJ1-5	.	CASSSPLWGQPQHF	TGTGCCAGCAGCTCCCCATTATGGGGACAGCCCCAGCATTTT
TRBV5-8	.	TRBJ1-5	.	CASSLFSNQPQHF	TGTGCCAGCAGCTTGTTTAGCAATCAGCCCCAGCATTTT
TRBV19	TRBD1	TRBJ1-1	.	CASSIQGAANTEAFF	TGTGCCAGTAGTATACAGGGGGCGGCGAACACTGAAGCTTTCTTT
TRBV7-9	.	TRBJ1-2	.	CASSRREEADGYTF	TGTGCCAGCAGTAGGAGGGAGGAGGCGGATGGCTACACCTTC